A single sample is the source of the 21 T cell receptor beta chains below, sequenced in a study of blood T cell repertoires in COVID-19. The repertoire was sequenced with immunoSEQ multiplex PCR; TCRdb's copy has only in-frame clones and lacks some. The table shows tens of thousands of clones, with more than 75% occurring only once. The material sequenced was peripheral blood. The receptors originated from a man older than 75 with active or convalescent COVID-19.

The V and J genes are TRBV5-1 and TRBJ2-5, with D possibly matching TRBD1 (5 bases). This CDR3 is 14 amino acids long. Trimming shortened V by 0 bases and J by 5 bases, and 11 bases separated the two germline ends. Per germline, CDR1 SGHRS and CDR2 YFSETQ. CDR3 in DNA: TGCGCCAGCAGCTTGGTAGGGGTCGGGGAGACCCAGTACTTC. Protein sequence: CASSLVGVGETQYF.

V and J are TRBV5-1 and TRBJ1-1; D is unresolved. The CDR3 is made up of 14 amino acids. The germline V and J ends were trimmed by 0 bases and 0 bases, with 6 bases remaining between them. The V gene's germline CDR1 is SGHRS and CDR2 YFSETQ. The CDR3 is CASSLEQLNTEAFF. CDR3 bases: TGCGCCAGCAGCTTGGAACAGCTGAACACTGAAGCTTTCTTT.

This chain uses TRBV3-1 (or the pseudogene TRBV3-2) with TRBJ1-2; D is perhaps TRBD1 (6 bases). Trimming shortened V by 0 bases and J by 7 bases, and 9 bases separated the two germline ends. Looked up from germline, CDR1 is LGHDT and CDR2 is YNNKEL (reference sequence). The CDR3 loop spans 13 amino acids. CDR3 loop: CASSQEDSRGYTF. CDR3 DNA sequence: TGTGCCAGCAGCCAAGAGGACAGTCGTGGCTACACCTTC.

This clone was counted between two and nine times. V usage is TRBV6-5 and J usage is TRBJ2-7; D remains ambiguous. The CDR3 is 14 amino acids. Germline V gene data show CDR1 as MNHEY and CDR2 as SVGAGI. V was shortened by 2 bases and J by 6 bases, with 14 bases between the two germline ends. For the CDR3, the DNA is TGTGCCAGCAGTTACAGCCCCGGGTCTGGCGAGCAGTACGTC. This codes for CASSYSPGSGEQYV.

This chain joins TRBV29-1 and TRBJ2-1, with a weak D call TRBD1 (6 bases). The CDR3 spans 12 residues. Germline CDR1 SQVTM, CDR2 ANQGSEA. With 7 bases removed from V and 6 bases from J, the gap between germline ends came to 13 bases. The CDR3 bases are TGCAGCGCCACTCCGACAGGCAATGAGCAGTTCTTC. Protein: CSATPTGNEQFF.

This rearrangement joins TRBV6-5 to TRBJ1-1; tentatively, D is TRBD1 (5 bases). CDR1 is MNHEY and CDR2 is SVGAGI in the germline V gene. The CDR3 covers 14 residues. Trimming removed 2 bases at V and 1 base at J, with 8 bases between. This CDR3 reads CASSYDSANTEAFF. The DNA of the CDR3 is TGTGCCAGCAGTTACGACAGTGCGAACACTGAAGCTTTCTTT.

V gene TRBV5-1 combines with J gene TRBJ2-3; D perhaps matches TRBD1 (5 bases). The CDR3 contains 14 residues. V lost 0 bases and J lost 4, with 9 bases in between. The germline V gene has CDR1 SGHRS and CDR2 YFSETQ. Written as DNA, the CDR3 is TGCGCCAGCAGCTTGGCTAGGGGTCCAGATACGCAGTATTTT. Encoded protein: CASSLARGPDTQYF.

The V call is TRBV7-3, the J call TRBJ2-2; 8 bases align to TRBD1. CDR3 length: 15 residues. In germline, CDR1 is SGHTA, CDR2 FQGTGA. Trimming removed 6 bases from V and 2 bases from J; junction bases left unmatched: 5. The CDR3 DNA sequence: TGTGCCAGCAGGGCAGGACAGGGCAACACCGGGGAGCTGTTTTTT. Translation: CASRAGQGNTGELFF.

The chain couples TRBV18 to TRBJ2-3; D might be TRBD2 (5 bases). Germline CDR1 reads KGHSH; CDR2 reads LQKENI. The CDR3 is 15 residues long. The germline V and J ends were trimmed by 6 bases and 0 bases, with 13 bases remaining between them. CDR3 loop: CASSSLSGSTDTQYF. CDR3 nucleotides: TGTGCCAGCTCGTCCCTGAGCGGTAGCACAGATACGCAGTATTTT.

This clone occurred once. This sequence joins TRBV11-3 and TRBJ2-1; 7 nucleotides align to TRBD1. The germline V gene encodes CDR1 SGHNT and CDR2 YENEEA. J gave up 6 bases and V 5 bases, and 7 bases lay outside the gene matches. This CDR3 spans 14 amino acids. The CDR3 bases are TGTGCCAGCAGCGCAAGACAGGGCGGCAATGAGCAGTTCTTC. It codes for CASSARQGGNEQFF.

The rearrangement links TRBV20-1 to TRBJ1-3, with D unclear. The germline V gene encodes CDR1 DFQATT and CDR2 SNEGSKA (reference sequence). The CDR3 totals 13 residues. V gave up 3 bases and J gave up 5 bases, with 11 bases separating them. CDR3 nucleotides: TGCAGTGCTAGTGTAGGGAGACGAAACACCATATATTTT. Translation: CSASVGRRNTIYF.

This clone came up a few times. This chain connects TRBV30 to TRBJ1-1, with TRBD1 matching 8 bases. V shed 0 bases and J 4 bases; nucleotides not matched to a gene: 4. The germline CDR1 and CDR2 sequences are GTSNPN and SVGIG (reference sequence). This CDR3 is 14 amino acids long. The CDR3 reads CAWSVAGGLTEAFF. The CDR3, as DNA: TGTGCCTGGAGTGTAGCAGGGGGCCTCACTGAAGCTTTCTTT.

The rearrangement links TRBV9 to TRBJ1-4, with 9 bases aligning to TRBD1. Per the germline V gene, CDR1 is SGDLS and CDR2 is YYNGEE. There are 16 residues in the CDR3. Trimming cost V 4 bases and J 8 bases; bases outside gene matches: 12. The CDR3: CASSKQGAMFQEKLFF. The DNA of the CDR3 is TGTGCCAGCAGCAAACAGGGGGCTATGTTCCAAGAAAAACTGTTTTTT.

This chain links TRBV5-5 with TRBJ1-2; D unresolved. Trimming removed 0 bases at V and 0 bases at J, with 12 bases between. Germline assignment: CDR1 SGHKS and CDR2 YYEKEE (reference sequence). The CDR3 length is 16 residues. The CDR3 DNA reads TGTGCCAGCAGCTTGGCCCCGGGGAGTGCTAACTATGGCTACACCTTC. It translates to CASSLAPGSANYGYTF.

The count of this clone is one. The CDR3 coding sequence is TGTGCCAGCAGTCAGGGTGTGTCTGGAAACACCATATATTTT. This encodes CASSQGVSGNTIYF. This chain joins TRBV6-5 and TRBJ1-3; tentatively, D is TRBD1 (5 bases). The CDR3 has 14 residues. CDR1 is MNHEY and CDR2 is SVGAGI in the germline V gene. V lost 5 bases, J lost 1 base, and 9 bases lay in between.

The table lists this clone with many counts. This chain joins TRBV7-9 and TRBJ2-2, with 7 bases identical to TRBD2. Germline CDR1 SEHNR, CDR2 FQNEAQ (reference sequence). The trim removed 4 bases at V and 3 bases at J, leaving 8 bases unmatched. This CDR3 contains 16 residues. CDR3 sequence (DNA): TGTGCCAGCAGCTCCTCTAGCGGCTTTTACACCGGGGAGCTGTTTTTT. This translates into CASSSSSGFYTGELFF.

The chain joins TRBV11-3 to TRBJ2-5; 16 positions agree with TRBD2. CDR3 length: 16 amino acids. Losses at the gene ends were 5 bases for V and 4 bases for J; bases not matched to a gene: 4. Germline V gene sequence: CDR1 SGHNT, CDR2 YENEEA. The CDR3 region has the DNA TGTGCCAGCAGCCAGGGACTAGCGGGAGGGCCAGAGACCCAGTACTTC. Amino acid sequence: CASSQGLAGGPETQYF.

V gene TRBV29-1 combines with J gene TRBJ2-5; 7 nucleotides line up with TRBD1. Germline CDR1 reads SQVTM; CDR2 reads ANQGSEA. Losses at the gene ends were 6 bases for V and 4 bases for J; bases not matched to a gene: 2. This CDR3 comprises 11 residues. Here the CDR3 reads CSVNRGETQYF. In nucleotides, the CDR3 is TGCAGCGTGAACAGGGGAGAGACCCAGTACTTC.

V and J are TRBV3-1 (or the pseudogene TRBV3-2) and TRBJ2-3, with D possibly being TRBD1 (5 bases). V lost 0 bases and J 2 bases, leaving 12 bases between the germline ends. Germline V gene data show CDR1 as LGHDT and CDR2 as YNNKEL (reference sequence). The CDR3 spans 16 residues. This CDR3 is CASSQDLDRATDTQYF. The CDR3 DNA sequence: TGTGCCAGCAGCCAAGATTTAGACAGAGCCACAGATACGCAGTATTTT.

The rearrangement links TRBV15 to TRBJ1-5; D remains unclear. Germline V lookup: CDR1 LNHNV, CDR2 YYDKDF (reference sequence). The CDR3 has 13 amino acids. The germline V and J ends were trimmed by 1 base and 6 bases, with 7 bases remaining between them. Here the CDR3 reads CATSRGRGQPQHF. The CDR3 DNA reads TGTGCCACCAGCAGAGGACGAGGTCAGCCCCAGCATTTT.

This chain links TRBV14 with TRBJ1-2; D call uncertain. V shed 3 bases and J shed 2 bases, with 7 bases lying between them. Germline values: CDR1 SGHDN, CDR2 FVKESK. The CDR3 has 13 residues. CDR3 DNA sequence: TGTGCCAGCAGCCATCAACAGAACTATGGCTACACCTTC. It codes for CASSHQQNYGYTF.